This section outlines one TCR beta chain sequence together with its context. Its antigen is still unknown. Per-base quality was not reported, and no clone a single base away is much larger than it. The data belong to a study of T cell changes during pregnancy in multiple sclerosis (dated by TCRdb to the late 2010s). The study in broad terms: The study looked at changes in the T cell repertoire across pregnancy in women with multiple sclerosis.

The library relied on the immunoSEQ multiplex PCR assay. This is the immuneACCESS table as TCRdb keeps it, with only in-frame sequences that have V and J called. A part of the clones is gone; compared with another copy, unresolved V genes explain less than half, and the rest is unexplained. The sample includes about 120,000 clones, with 85% to 95% observed a single time. The top ten constitute roughly 6% of the sample. Looking up the germline V gene yields CDR1 SGHAT and CDR2 FQNNGV. Cut back by 4 bases and 1 base, the V and J ends lie 15 bases apart. From its cysteine to its phenylalanine, the CDR3 spans 16 amino acids. The entry retains the CDR3 DNA only, 48 bases that are in frame from base 1.

The receptor was isolated from a female donor with multiple sclerosis, enrolled in a pregnancy study. This specimen consisted of peripheral blood, obtained before pregnancy. The chain joins TRBV11-2 to TRBJ2-3; perhaps TRBD2 is the D gene, with 6 bases matching. The CDR3 protein sequence reads: CASSSGQGEGTDTQYF. The DNA sequence is given as TGTGCCAGCAGCTCGGGCCAAGGGGAGGGCACAGATACGCAGTATTTT.